The sequence of this T cell receptor beta chain was determined in a study of T cell repertoires in cytomegalovirus infection. Study information: The authors used CMV epitopes that were HLA-C-restricted (recently identified) and HLA-B-restricted (well studied). Carrying CMV and the relevant HLA type showed in public TCR beta signatures.

The study's findings and limits: Summed frequency of shared TCR beta families picked out CMV carriers who also had the relevant HLA. Dominant in the ex vivo response were TCR beta clonotypes restricted by HLA-C and specific for CMV.

Only a few counts were recorded for this clonotype. What it binds is unknown. Trimming stripped 5 bases from V and 1 base from J, with 15 bases between. The length of the CDR3 is 17 residues. The germline V gene encodes CDR1 MNHEY and CDR2 SVGEGT. TCRdb ran MiXCR on the reads and lists one entry per CDR3 protein. The table records tens of thousands of distinct CDR3 sequences, roughly 20% of them present only once. The clonotype was recovered from a human donor in good health (CMV status not recorded). Some clones in this sample may be carry-over from other donors' samples. The specimen was CD8+ T cells from cultured PBMCs, collected from culture after CMV antigen stimulation. The chain employs TRBV6-2 or TRBV6-3 and TRBJ2-6, with D perhaps being TRBD1 or TRBD2 (5 bases each). The DNA of the CDR3 is TGTGCCAGCAGTCCCCGGGACGGCGATTCTGGGGCCAACGTCCTGACTTTC. Its translation: CASSPRDGDSGANVLTF.